A single TCR beta chain is shown here with its context. Its target is not known. This entry belongs to a study of siplizumab effects on memory and regulatory T cells. The J segment lost 3 bases and the V segment lost 5 bases, leaving 8 bases of the junction unmatched. The CDR3 loop spans 16 amino acids. CDR1 and CDR2 (germline): SGHNT, YENEEA. TCRdb's table, derived via immunoSEQ multiplex PCR, lists solely in-frame clones and lacks some. The data hold roughly 120,000 clones, with 90% to 95% observed a single time. Study-wide findings and caveats: Most alloreactive clones went unmapped to unstimulated subsets; only a minor fraction mapped. The naive T cell population seemed more diverse than memory cells and seemed a major contributor to the alloresponse. Of the proliferating CD4+ or CD8+ clones, roughly 80-96% lacked a naive or memory phenotype that could be assigned. Treg-derived clones made up an average of 68.8% of mappable alloreactive CD4+ clones with siplizumab and 25% to 30% in controls.

The chain couples TRBV11-3 to TRBJ2-1; 9 nucleotides align to TRBD1. The specimen sequenced was non-Treg CD4+ T cells sorted from blood. This TCR derives from a human donor in good health. CDR3 sequence reads: CASSTTGTGNYNEQFF. For the CDR3, the DNA is TGTGCCAGCAGCACCACCGGGACAGGGAACTACAATGAGCAGTTCTTC.